This is a list of T cell receptor beta chains from one sample in a study of blood T cell repertoires in COVID-19. Clones were read by immunoSEQ multiplex PCR, and TCRdb kept only the in-frame ones, dropping some. The sample has roughly 200,000 clones; roughly 88% are singletons. Sequenced material: PBMCs or T cells enriched from blood (not recorded which). These TCRs come from a woman aged 25 to 39 who had recovered from COVID-19. Each CDR3 is given with its conserved first and last residue. A D gene is named only where the DNA matches it firmly. A row's size may be missing; if present it is once, few, many or a size class.

j_gene: TRBJ1-3; v_gene: TRBV19; abundance: -; d_gene: -; CDR3aa: CASSMDWSSGNTIYF; CDR3nt: TGTGCCAGTAGTATGGACTGGAGCTCTGGAAACACCATATATTTT
j_gene: TRBJ2-3; v_gene: TRBV7-9; abundance: -; d_gene: TRBD2; CDR3aa: CASSLSGTSGGGDTQYF; CDR3nt: TGTGCCAGCAGCTTATCCGGGACTAGCGGAGGTGGGGATACGCAGTATTTT
j_gene: TRBJ2-6; v_gene: TRBV19; abundance: -; d_gene: -; CDR3aa: CASRSLAGANVLTF; CDR3nt: TGTGCCAGTCGTTCCCTTGCGGGGGCCAACGTCCTGACTTTC
j_gene: TRBJ2-2; v_gene: TRBV3-1/TRBV3-2; abundance: -; d_gene: TRBD2; CDR3aa: CASSQGAGGPAGELFF; CDR3nt: TGTGCCAGCAGCCAAGGAGCGGGAGGGCCCGCCGGGGAGCTGTTTTTT
j_gene: TRBJ1-1; v_gene: TRBV6-1; abundance: few; d_gene: TRBD1; CDR3aa: CASSESPTGGGLDTEAFF; CDR3nt: TGTGCCAGCAGTGAGTCTCCTACAGGGGGAGGGCTGGACACTGAAGCTTTCTTT
j_gene: TRBJ1-3; v_gene: TRBV28; abundance: -; d_gene: TRBD1; CDR3aa: CASSPRQGQTGNTIYF; CDR3nt: TGTGCCAGCAGTCCCCGACAGGGGCAAACTGGAAACACCATATATTTT
j_gene: TRBJ1-5; v_gene: TRBV19; abundance: -; d_gene: -; CDR3aa: CASSIGVRREWGNQPQHF; CDR3nt: TGTGCCAGTAGTATAGGGGTCAGGAGGGAGTGGGGCAATCAGCCCCAGCATTTT
j_gene: TRBJ1-6; v_gene: TRBV3-1/TRBV3-2; abundance: -; d_gene: -; CDR3aa: CASRPTKSSYNSPLHF; CDR3nt: TGTGCCAGCAGGCCTACTAAGAGCTCCTATAATTCACCCCTCCACTTT
j_gene: TRBJ2-1; v_gene: TRBV5-1; abundance: -; d_gene: TRBD2; CDR3aa: CASSLTAGVAYNEQFF; CDR3nt: TGCGCCAGCAGCTTAACAGCGGGAGTAGCCTACAATGAGCAGTTCTTC
j_gene: TRBJ2-3; v_gene: TRBV7-9; abundance: -; d_gene: TRBD2; CDR3aa: CASSLPGLAGQEADTQYF; CDR3nt: TGTGCCAGCAGCTTACCGGGACTAGCGGGACAAGAGGCAGATACGCAGTATTTT
j_gene: TRBJ2-1; v_gene: TRBV30; abundance: -; d_gene: -; CDR3aa: CAWGIAASYNEQFF; CDR3nt: TGTGCCTGGGGTATAGCAGCTTCCTACAATGAGCAGTTCTTC
j_gene: TRBJ2-3; v_gene: TRBV5-4; abundance: -; d_gene: TRBD2; CDR3aa: CASSRLSGRDTDTQYF; CDR3nt: TGTGCCAGCAGCAGACTAAGCGGGAGGGATACAGATACGCAGTATTTT
j_gene: TRBJ1-2; v_gene: TRBV3-1/TRBV3-2; abundance: -; d_gene: -; CDR3aa: CASSQGRDLGYGYTF; CDR3nt: TGTGCCAGCAGCCAAGGAAGGGACTTGGGGTATGGCTACACCTTC
j_gene: TRBJ1-1; v_gene: TRBV15; abundance: once; d_gene: -; CDR3aa: CATSTRDTLNTEAFF; CDR3nt: TGTGCCACCAGCACACGGGACACCTTGAACACTGAAGCTTTCTTT